What follows are 27 T cell receptor beta chains derived from one specimen sequenced in a study of cytomegalovirus exposure and HLA in healthy donors. Primers included in the PCR were 60 Vbeta and 13 Jbeta primers. This table comes from immunoSEQ multiplex PCR, and its TCRdb copy is limited to in-frame clones, with some not included. The profile shows some 170,000 clones, roughly three quarters of them singletons. The sample taken for sequencing was PBMCs. Receptors were obtained from a man between 18 and 29 years old in good health and CMV-seropositive.

This clone was seen more than once but under ten times. The chain has TRBV14 and TRBJ2-7; D is unresolved. In germline, CDR1 is SGHDN, CDR2 FVKESK. The V end was cut by 2 bases, the J end by 0 bases, with 5 bases between. The CDR3 contains 13 residues. CDR3 amino acids: CASSQWSSYEQYF. The CDR3 DNA reads TGTGCCAGCAGCCAATGGAGCTCCTACGAGCAGTACTTC. Full variable domain (rest looked up from reference TRBV14 and TRBJ2-7): EAGVTQFPSHSVIEKGQTVTLRCDPISGHDNLYWYRRVMGKEIKFLLHFVKESKQDESGMPNNRFLAERTGGTYSTLKVQPAELEDSGVYFCASSQWSSYEQYFGPGTRLTVT.

The chain combines TRBV2 with TRBJ1-5, with 7 bases matching TRBD1. After removal of 3 bases from V and 5 bases from J, the junction contained 7 bases not matched to a gene. Germline V gene data show CDR1 as SNHLY and CDR2 as FYNNEI. The CDR3 is 15 amino acids. The CDR3 loop reads CASSDSGQAYQPQHF. In DNA form, the CDR3 reads TGTGCCAGCAGTGATTCCGGACAGGCTTATCAGCCCCAGCATTTT.

The chain employs TRBV29-1 and TRBJ1-4, with D uncertain. CDR1 and CDR2 from the germline V gene are SQVTM and ANQGSEA. This CDR3 region has 14 residues. Trimming took off 3 bases at V and 4 bases at J, with 12 bases between the two ends. This CDR3 reads CSVDLEGNNEKLFF. CDR3 nucleotides: TGCAGCGTTGATTTGGAGGGAAATAATGAAAAACTGTTTTTT.

The V call is TRBV19, the J call TRBJ1-1; perhaps TRBD1 as D (6 bases). This CDR3 region has 15 residues. V dropped 6 bases and J dropped 5 bases, with 19 bases sitting between them. In germline, CDR1 is LNHDA, CDR2 SQIVND (reference sequence). The CDR3 region has the DNA TGTGCCAGTAGGGACAGCAGGGGAATGGGGACTGAAGCTTTCTTT. It is translated as CASRDSRGMGTEAFF.

V and J are TRBV27 and TRBJ2-7, with 7 nucleotides matching TRBD1. With V trimmed by 2 bases and J by 7 bases, 8 bases remained unmatched. CDR3 length: 14 amino acids. Germline-derived CDR1 and CDR2 are MNHEY and SMNVEV (reference sequence). The CDR3 coding sequence is TGTGCCAGCAGTTTACCGGACAGGATTCGGGAGCAGTACTTC. Its translation is CASSLPDRIREQYF.

V is TRBV5-4 and J is TRBJ1-2; the D gene is possibly TRBD1 (5 bases). Trimming removed 1 base from V and 5 bases from J, with 18 bases in between. This CDR3 comprises 16 residues. The germline gives CDR1 SGHNT, CDR2 YYREEE (reference sequence). Here the CDR3 reads CASSLTPPRVQYGYTF. Written as DNA, the CDR3 is TGTGCCAGCAGCTTGACCCCGCCCAGGGTGCAATATGGCTACACCTTC.

This rearrangement joins TRBV7-6 to TRBJ2-1; no clear D gene. This CDR3 is 13 amino acids long. V lost 4 bases and J lost 5, with 9 bases in between. Germline V gene lookup returns CDR1 SGHVS and CDR2 FNYEAQ. This CDR3 reads CASSSARDNEQFF. CDR3 sequence (DNA): TGTGCCAGCAGCTCAGCCCGGGACAATGAGCAGTTCTTC.

This chain joins TRBV6-6 and TRBJ2-2; 7 positions match TRBD1. The V and J ends lost 8 bases and 3 bases, in that order; junction bases with no gene match: 9. Germline CDR1 is MNHNY and CDR2 is SVGAGI (reference sequence). This CDR3 has 15 amino acids. The CDR3 protein is CASYLRDSHTGELFF. In DNA form, the CDR3 reads TGTGCCAGCTACCTCCGGGACAGCCACACCGGGGAGCTGTTTTTT.

The V call is TRBV5-4, the J call TRBJ1-2, with D maybe TRBD1 (5 bases). Germline V gene sequence: CDR1 SGHNT, CDR2 YYREEE (reference sequence). The CDR3 has 12 residues. V was pared by 4 bases and J by 8 bases, with 12 bases between. The CDR3 DNA sequence: TGTGCCAGCAGCCAGGACGGGGGGGGCTACACCTTC. It codes for CASSQDGGGYTF.

The genes are TRBV9 and TRBJ2-7; tentative D call: TRBD1 (5 bases). This CDR3 comprises 13 residues. Trimming took off 0 bases at V and 5 bases at J, with 9 bases between the two ends. The germline V gene has CDR1 SGDLS and CDR2 YYNGEE. The CDR3 protein is CASSVGTSDEQYF. The CDR3 DNA reads as TGTGCCAGCAGCGTAGGGACAAGCGACGAGCAGTACTTC.

This clone was detected a few times. The chain is built from TRBV27 and TRBJ1-2; 10 bases are a match to TRBD1. Germline V gene data show CDR1 as MNHEY and CDR2 as SMNVEV (reference sequence). The CDR3 extends over 14 amino acids. The V segment lost 8 bases and the J segment 6 bases; nucleotides outside the gene matches: 9. CDR3 protein: CASCLTGGPNGYTF. CDR3 nucleotides: TGTGCCAGCTGCCTGACAGGGGGCCCTAATGGCTACACCTTC.

This clone was seen only a few times. V is TRBV6-1 and J is TRBJ2-7; maybe TRBD1 (5 bases). The CDR3 has 14 residues. The germline V gene encodes CDR1 MNHNS and CDR2 SASEGT. V was trimmed by 5 bases and J by 1 base, leaving 12 bases between them. The CDR3 bases are TGTGCCAGCAGTCCCAGACAGTTATCCTACGAGCAGTACTTC. Its translation: CASSPRQLSYEQYF.

This clone came up once. The rearrangement links TRBV19 to TRBJ1-2; no definite D call. CDR3 size: 15 residues. In germline, CDR1 is LNHDA, CDR2 SQIVND (reference sequence). The germline V and J ends were trimmed by 6 bases and 2 bases, with 16 bases remaining between them. DNA of the CDR3: TGTGCCAGTAGCCCCGCCGAGGGTTCCAACTATGGCTACACCTTC. Residues: CASSPAEGSNYGYTF.

This sequence joins TRBV11-2 and TRBJ1-4; possible D gene TRBD1, 5 bases. Deletions cut 5 bases from V and 7 bases from J, with 14 bases between. This CDR3 is built from 14 residues. Germline assignment: CDR1 SGHAT and CDR2 FQNNGV. CDR3 nucleotides: TGTGCCAGCAGCCTCCGGGGGGGGGTTGAAAAACTGTTTTTT. This translates into CASSLRGGVEKLFF.

The chain combines TRBV27 with TRBJ2-3; the match to TRBD1 covers 12 bases. CDR3 length: 20 amino acids. The V gene end was trimmed by 5 bases and the J gene end by 6 bases; junction bases not matched to a gene: 21. Per the germline V gene, CDR1 is MNHEY and CDR2 is SMNVEV (reference sequence). This CDR3 reads CASSLPGQGAQGGPGDTQYF. CDR3 DNA: TGTGCCAGCAGTCTCCCGGGACAGGGGGCGCAGGGAGGGCCAGGGGATACGCAGTATTTT.

Worth noting for this clone: A read error may account for a junction end that differs from germline. The rearrangement uses TRBV7-9 and TRBJ2-2; 9 nucleotides match TRBD1. Germline lookup yields CDR1 SEHNR and CDR2 FQNEAQ (reference sequence). The CDR3 totals 15 residues. CDR3: CSSSPGQGNTGELFF. The DNA of the CDR3 is TGTTCCAGCAGCCCGGGACAGGGGAACACCGGGGAGCTGTTTTTT.

The chain joins TRBV6-1 to TRBJ2-7, with a weak D call TRBD2 (7 bases). The CDR3 covers 16 residues. The V end lost 1 base, the J end lost 0 bases, and 13 bases lay between the germline ends. Germline-derived CDR1 and CDR2 are MNHNS and SASEGT. In DNA form, the CDR3 reads TGTGCCAGCAGTGAAGGGGGAGGGGGGAGCTCCTACGAGCAGTACTTC. As protein: CASSEGGGGSSYEQYF.

This clone showed up just a few times. The chain links TRBV25-1 to TRBJ2-7; TRBD1 might be the D (6 bases). The CDR3 runs to 15 residues. In germline, CDR1 is MGHDK, CDR2 SYGVNS. V lost 3 bases and J 2 bases, leaving 14 bases between the germline ends. CDR3 DNA: TGTGCCAGCAGTGATGACAGGCTGGGGACCTACGAGCAGTACTTC. It translates to CASSDDRLGTYEQYF.

This clone was counted between two and nine times. The rearrangement links TRBV6-4 to TRBJ1-1; D is unclear. Trimming cost V 3 bases and J 4 bases, with 15 bases left between them. CDR1 MRHNA and CDR2 SNTAGT come from the germline V gene. CDR3 length equals 15 residues. The DNA of the CDR3 is TGTGCCAGCAGTGATACCTTTCGAGGGAGCACTGAAGCTTTCTTT. It yields the protein CASSDTFRGSTEAFF.

The V and J genes are TRBV19 and TRBJ2-3, with 9 bases that match TRBD2. The CDR3 totals 14 residues. V was pared by 5 bases and J by 2 bases, with 2 bases of the junction left unmatched. Germline CDR1 reads LNHDA; CDR2 reads SQIVND (reference sequence). CDR3 DNA sequence: TGTGCCAGTAGTTTAGCGGGAGACACAGATACGCAGTATTTT. It yields the protein CASSLAGDTDTQYF. Full variable domain (remainder filled in from reference TRBV19 and TRBJ2-3): DGGITQSPKYLFRKEGQNVTLSCEQNLNHDAMYWYRQDPGQGLRLIYYSQIVNDFQKGDIAEGYSVSREKKESFPLTVTSAQKNPTAFYLCASSLAGDTDTQYFGPGTRLTVL.

This clone was seen a single time. The J gene is TRBJ1-3, the V gene TRBV4-3; D unresolved. This CDR3 spans 15 amino acids. Germline V CDR1 and CDR2: LGHNA, YSLEER. V lost 4 bases, J lost 1 base, and 11 bases lay in between. The CDR3: CASSPKQRSGNTIYF. The CDR3 nucleotides are TGCGCCAGCAGCCCAAAACAGAGATCTGGAAACACCATATATTTT.

The rearrangement joins TRBV29-1 to TRBJ2-5, with 11 bases lining up with TRBD1. CDR1 is SQVTM and CDR2 is ANQGSEA in the germline V gene. This CDR3 region has 13 residues. V was pared by 5 bases and J by 11 bases, with 10 bases of the junction left unmatched. The CDR3 region has the DNA TGCAGCGTTCCCGGACAGGGGGCGGGGGAGCAGTACTTC. The encoded protein is CSVPGQGAGEQYF.

The chain combines TRBV12-5 with TRBJ1-6; TRBD1 matches 10 bases. J lost 8 bases, V lost 3 bases, and 4 bases had no gene match. The CDR3 extends over 15 amino acids. Germline V gene lookup returns CDR1 LGHNT and CDR2 FRNRAP. DNA for the CDR3: TGTGCTAGTGGTTTTACCGGGACAGGGGATTCACCCCTCCACTTT. Its translation: CASGFTGTGDSPLHF.

The chain has TRBV7-9 and TRBJ2-4; 8 bases are shared with TRBD1. The germline V gene encodes CDR1 SEHNR and CDR2 FQNEAQ (reference sequence). The CDR3 extends over 16 amino acids. Trimming removed 6 bases from V and 2 bases from J; junction bases left unmatched: 9. The CDR3, as DNA: TGTGCCAGCAGGGCTACAGGGGGAAGAACCAAAAACATTCAGTACTTC. Its protein product is CASRATGGRTKNIQYF.

The chain combines TRBV6-5 with TRBJ2-1; 14 bases are a match to TRBD2. CDR3 length: 15 residues. Germline trimming cut 6 bases from V and 8 bases from J; bases unmatched to any gene: 6. The V gene's germline CDR1 is MNHEY and CDR2 SVGAGI. CDR3 residues: CASRKGLAGADEQFF. CDR3 DNA sequence: TGTGCCAGCAGGAAGGGACTAGCGGGAGCCGATGAGCAGTTCTTC.

This chain links TRBV7-9 with TRBJ2-3; D might be TRBD1 (5 bases). This CDR3 is 15 amino acids long. CDR1 is SEHNR and CDR2 is FQNEAQ in the germline V gene (reference sequence). V gave up 3 bases and J gave up 0 bases, with 10 bases separating them. In DNA form, the CDR3 reads TGTGCCAGCAGCTTGTGGGCAGGGAGCACAGATACGCAGTATTTT. This encodes CASSLWAGSTDTQYF.

J is TRBJ2-1 and V is TRBV19; 7 bases line up with TRBD2. The J segment lost 2 bases and the V segment lost 5 bases, leaving 3 bases of the junction unmatched. Germline V gene sequence: CDR1 LNHDA, CDR2 SQIVND (reference sequence). CDR3 length equals 14 residues. The CDR3 sequence: CASSLGGTYNEQFF. The CDR3 DNA sequence: TGTGCCAGTAGTTTGGGGGGGACCTACAATGAGCAGTTCTTC.